This T cell receptor (beta chain) is drawn from a study of blood T cell repertoires in COVID-19 (dated by TCRdb to about 2020). Regarding the study in general: Collaborator samples came from the United States, Italy and Spain and covered acute and convalescent phases of COVID-19. The material from the prospective study consisted of cDNA or gDNA derived from T cells, B-cell-depleted T cells, or PBMCs. Subjects who had been exposed to COVID-19, were actively infected with it, or had recovered from it provided the deeply sampled blood TCRbeta repertoires that made up the dataset. The repertoires were released in a freely available public database meant as a resource for research on the immune response to SARS-CoV-2. The samples were drawn from two sources: the first 160 participants of the ongoing ImmuneRACE study, and 950 to 1,500 subjects contributed by 6 global collaborators. A de-identified subject ID, COVID-19 status, age in years and sex were almost always included in the sample metadata. Where HLA class I and class II types were available, the types were taken from metadata supplied by the sample provider, not from assay-based typing.

From the germline V gene, CDR1 is SGHTA and CDR2 is FQGNSA. At the junction V is shortened by 10 bases and J by 9 bases; bases outside the gene matches: 10. There are 15 amino acids in the CDR3, from cysteine to phenylalanine inclusive. CDR3 DNA only is kept here, 45 bases in frame from base 1. Note on this clone: Its binding antigen is unknown. Qualities for individual bases were not recorded, and no much larger clone is one base off.

The immunoSEQ Assay, a bias-controlled multiplex PCR, was used to amplify TCRbeta CDR3 regions from genomic DNA. On the study's bioinformatics: Nucleated cell counts per sample were estimated from amplification of reference gene primers within the assay. To quantify the absolute abundance of each unique TCRbeta CDR3 rearrangement, sequence reads were collapsed and filtered. Productive Simpson clonality was computed per sample as the square root of Simpson's diversity index over productive rearrangements. As stored in TCRdb, this immuneACCESS dataset retains in-frame rearrangements with V and J assigned. A fraction of the clones does not appear; measured against another copy, unresolved V genes explain less than half of the discrepancy, and the remainder lacks a known reason. V and J calls and clone size follow that table, whereas D and trimming were derived from the DNA. The sample yields about 210,000 clones; roughly four fifths were counted once. Roughly 12% of the sample is held by the ten biggest clonotypes.

Whole blood was collected in K2EDTA tubes by collaborating institutions according to the institutions' own protocols. For TCRbeta analysis, collaborators shipped samples in one of three forms: frozen whole blood, isolated PBMCs, or DNA extracted from either of those sample types. What the study reported, not specific to this receptor: The quantity of clinical and demographic metadata differed by source and by participant and was supplied without curation.

This receptor chain uses TRBV7-2 and TRBJ2-1, and TRBD2 matches 15 of the central bases. The specimen was peripheral blood. This sequence was found in a woman aged 40-49 years with acute or convalescent COVID-19. The CDR3 protein: CANRAGTSGGSEQFF. The base sequence is TGTGCCAACCGAGCCGGGACTAGCGGGGGGAGTGAGCAGTTCTTC.